This TCR beta chain comes out of a study of T-cell reconstitution after alpha-beta-depleted transplantation in children (dated by TCRdb to the mid-2010s). At the level of the whole study: Using TCR repertoire profiling, the study quantitatively followed how T-cell immune reconstitution unfolded in children after TCRalphabeta/CD19-depleted allogeneic hematopoietic cell transplantation.

Results and caveats for the whole study, not just this receptor: In some patients, the high TCRbeta diversity seen at day 60 was put down to recipient T cells and intrathymic progenitors that had survived conditioning. Apparently early alphabetaT-cell count recovery about two months after transplant reportedly relied on only several hundred rapidly expanded clones derived from non-depleted graft cells. The frequencies of hyperexpanded clones fell over the following months, and after one year, T-cell counts and TCRbeta diversity were mostly attributed to newly produced T cells.

This clonotype appeared many times. This clone's antigen is unknown. Base qualities are not provided; no much larger clone lies one nucleotide away. The sample's time point label, in plain terms: day 60 (about 2 months) after transplantation. What this sample's treatment or condition label stands for: allogeneic hematopoietic cell transplantation with graft depleted of TCRalphabeta T cells and CD19 B cells. TCRalphabeta/CD19-depleted allogeneic hematopoietic cell grafts were given to the transplant recipients, all of whom were children. Trimming costs V 7 bases and J 0 bases, and their ends lie 18 bases apart. The CDR3 spans 16 residues, from the cysteine through the phenylalanine. Of the read, only the CDR3 DNA is kept; its 48 bases are in frame from base 1. CDR1 and CDR2, looked up from the germline V gene, are MNHNS and SASEGT. The library was made by PCR. Sequencing used an Illumina HiSeq 2500. TCR libraries were prepared with molecular barcoding, using unique molecular identifiers to normalize TCRbeta repertoire quantification. TCRdb reanalyzed the raw reads on its own, using fastp at Q25 for trimming and MiXCR for clone calling, and kept in-frame beta chains. Each entry merges the rows of one CDR3 protein and shows their most common DNA and genes. The sample table lists around 31,000 distinct CDR3 sequences, around 6.6% of them with a count of one. The ten top clones hold 25% to 30% of the sample.

Sequenced here: peripheral blood, sampled 60 days after TCRalphabeta/CD19-depleted stem cell transplant. In this chain, TRBV6-1 is recombined with TRBJ1-1; no confident D gene assignment can be made. The receptor comes from a child less than two years old who had a stem cell transplant for acute myeloid leukemia, so the T cells may come from the graft donor. CDR3 loop: CASTRSALPMNTEAFF. The nucleotide sequence reads TGTGCCAGCACCCGTTCGGCTCTACCAATGAACACTGAAGCTTTCTTT.